Below, one T cell receptor beta chain is given with its context. The specificity of this receptor is unknown. Base-call qualities are not available, and no considerably larger clone is one nucleotide away. These data are taken from a study of cytomegalovirus exposure and HLA in healthy donors (dated by TCRdb to the late 2010s). About the full investigation: In an earlier analysis of roughly 500 of the donors, around 290 Gb of sequence data and some 120 million unique TCR beta sequences from roughly 200 million T cells were reported. Several DR-DQ haplotypes were treated as single units for association and clustering because of strong linkage in the cohort. A later genetic analysis used genome-wide SNP genotypes for 398 of the 666 donors, treating that subset as a discovery cohort. To predict cytomegalovirus infection status, the study combined high-throughput TCR immunosequencing, statistical association of individual TCRs with disease status, and machine learning. HLA typing covered class I and class II loci at four-digit resolution. In addition to the first cohort of 666 subjects, a separate validation cohort of around 110 different subjects was used. The aim of the study was to test whether cataloging public T cell receptors could identify signatures of past pathogen exposure. Using immunosequencing, the study profiled T cell repertoires from 640 or so subjects and related those repertoires to cytomegalovirus serostatus. A later analysis re-examined previously published TCR beta repertoires from roughly 650 donors and added high-resolution HLA genotyping to investigate patterns of TCR occurrence. Rather than drawing on any new phenotypic data, the later analysis identified candidate immune exposures from TCR beta sequences and the way those sequences occurred across donors. Among the roughly 400 genotyped donors, 81% belonged to the genetic ancestry cluster associated with self-reported Caucasian donors. Donor age, sex, ethnicity and CMV serostatus were compiled alongside the repertoire data. Every repertoire in the discovery cohort had been generated on one and the same sequencing platform. Around 330 gigabases of sequencing data and around 80 million unique TCR sequences made up an early release that covered several hundred HLA-typed donors. Across approximately 400 genotyped donors of the cohort, an average of approximately 240,000 unique TCR beta nucleotide sequences per donor were sequenced, and roughly a sixth of those sequences were non-productive. Typing coverage differed by locus: A, B, C, DRB1 and DQB1 were typed in roughly 620-640 donors, DQA1 in 522, DPA1 in some 610, and DPB1 in 400 to 490. An earlier analysis of approximately 630 of the donors applied high-throughput TCR beta sequencing to assess whether each TCR beta V gene segment acted as functional or pseudogenic. Study-wide findings and limitations: In an earlier analysis of more than 450 of the donors, most TCR beta V segments were observed in productive rearrangements about 87% or about 30% of the time, broadly matching IMGT annotations. Most CMV-associated TCR beta chains appeared to be HLA-restricted in a later analysis, and the HLA associations seemed to be driven largely by CMV exposure. In a later analysis, several top co-occurrence clusters were reported to appear linked to parvovirus B19, influenza, CMV and Epstein-Barr virus. A later genetic analysis associated a missense DCLRE1C variant with V-gene and J-gene trimming of TCR beta chains, and an independent cohort replicated the association. The study gave a list of 150 to 200 TCR beta chains associated with cytomegalovirus. Cytomegalovirus status was reported to be diagnosed by the classifier with high specificity and sensitivity in both the original and validation cohorts. Specific HLA alleles were associated with 16,951 TCR beta sequences at a false discovery rate of 0.05 in a later analysis. For the cohort, immune exposure information was limited to CMV serostatus. Across donors, most TCR sequences were observed very rarely, whereas some public TCRs were present in many individuals. Strong co-occurrence of HLA alleles, especially DR and DQ, made assigning TCR associations to individual alleles difficult. The earlier analysis of about 600 of the donors excluded 15 to 20 rarely observed V segments, including chromosome 9 orphons, because counts were too low. A few of the identified cytomegalovirus-associated TCR beta chains were confirmed in vitro to be specific for cytomegalovirus antigens. In a later analysis, HLA-associated TCR beta chains were found to be more clonally expanded and to have lower generation probabilities than equally common non-associated chains. The authors suggested that the approach could potentially be generalized to other disease states and immunological phenotypes. A further reported finding was that TCR beta sequences accurately predicted the HLA-A and HLA-B alleles for most subjects in the first cohort. Correlated functional status among segregating V segments might be attributable to linkage disequilibrium, but an unknown experimental factor could not be ruled out. Because HLA typing was missing for some donors at each locus, association tests included only the typed subset. In this cohort, only TCR beta chains were sequenced, and detectable features were limited by the absence of alpha or paired-chain data. A cluster of highly shared sequence variants was judged likely to represent a technical artifact of the sequencing pipeline. According to a later genetic analysis, donors in an Asian-associated ancestry cluster had fewer N-insertions in productive TCRs than the roughly 700-donor mean. The 87-base-pair reads could not distinguish some IMGT-functional V segments, including TRBV6-2 and TRBV6-3, so those segments were excluded. Sequencing depth was assumed to be roughly uniform across donors in the presence/absence analyses, though that assumption may not hold. In a later analysis, the rate of TCR association differed among HLA loci, with DRB1 alleles having the most associated TCRs and HLA-C alleles having the fewest.

Library generation was performed with the immunoSEQ multiplex PCR assay. For the multiplex PCR, a mixture combining 60 forward primers for TCR Vbeta segments and 13 reverse primers for TCR Jbeta segments was used. Amplification of the CDR3 region of rearranged TCR beta genes was performed with a multiplex PCR assay on genomic DNA. On the Illumina HiSeq System, the amplified TCR beta libraries were sequenced as 87-base-pair reads. The original pipeline was this. Across the 670 or so repertoires, a later analysis counted about 81 million unique TCR beta chains, roughly 11 million of which were shared by at least two donors. A nearest-neighbor algorithm error-corrected the raw reads and collapsed the reads into unique sequences, merging closely related sequences to remove PCR and sequencing errors. To assign V, D and J gene segments, CDR3 sequences were aligned to IMGT reference sequences. For a sequence to be retained, a match of at least six nucleotides to both a V gene segment and a J gene segment was required. Rearrangements were called productive when the CDR3 lacked stop codons and stayed in frame with V and J; all others were non-productive. CDR3 was defined according to IMGT convention as the region running from the second conserved V-encoded cysteine to the conserved J-encoded phenylalanine. In an earlier analysis of roughly 610 of the donors, sequences lacking an unambiguous match to a single V gene segment were excluded. In an earlier analysis of several hundred of the donors, a V segment was called functional when productive rearrangements were above 56.7%, and segregating when the standard deviation between donors exceeded 5%. A statistical classification framework was built for diagnosing cytomegalovirus status from the catalog of TCR beta chain sequences. A later analysis assigned V and J genes by comparing TCR nucleotide sequences with IMGT/GENE-DB human TR gene sequences. Using the TCRdist pipeline, a later analysis assigned CDR3 sequences along with most-parsimonious VDJ recombination scenarios. In a later analysis, every TCR beta chain was defined by the combination of its CDR3 amino acid sequence and its V-gene family, and reads without a unique V-gene family were dropped. A later analysis removed 450 to 600 highly shared, low-generation-probability nucleotide sequences to deal with suspected cross-contamination and a sequencing artifact. For each public chain, a later analysis derived a clonal expansion index from normalized ranks of inferred template counts within each repertoire. In a later analysis, generation probabilities were computed with a VDJ recombination model fitted to out-of-frame rearrangements, and the resulting probabilities were checked against IGoR. In a later analysis, TCR-TCR, TCR-HLA and TCR-CMV co-occurrence was scored with hypergeometric tests, and a repertoire-size bias correction was applied to TCR pairs. A later analysis estimated false discovery rates by permuting HLA or CMV assignments 20 times. In a later analysis, co-occurring TCRs were grouped using DBSCAN, and TCRdist sequence similarity was added for clustering within HLA-allele-positive subsets. For co-occurrence clustering, repertoires with fewer than 30,000 or more than 120,000 public chains were excluded, along with roughly five repertoires with anomalous nucleotide sharing. TCRdb mirrors the immuneACCESS table, restricted to in-frame sequences. Some clones are absent from its copies; in checked studies, under half trace to an unresolved V gene, and the reason for the others is unknown. Clone size and the V and J calls come from that table; the DNA yielded D and trimming. Counted in this sample were about 120,000 clones; approximately 80% of them appeared once. Over 3.5% of the sample is in the top ten clones.

The junction carries 10 bases between V and J, which are trimmed by 2 bases and 6 bases respectively. The germline V gene (reference sequence) sets CDR1 to GTSNPN and CDR2 to SVGIG. The cysteine opens and the phenylalanine closes a CDR3 of 13 amino acids. Only the CDR3 region is kept as DNA, spanning 39 bases read in frame from base 1. The cohort was made up of roughly 670 healthy bone marrow donors. All cohort members were sampled while nominally healthy, although unrecorded immune exposures were likely present. The donor was CMV seropositive and belonged to the group of more than 250 seropositive cohort members. Each donor provided a peripheral blood sample, and peripheral blood mononuclear cells were used for TCR beta sequencing. Genomic DNA extraction from the blood cell samples was performed with the Qiagen DNeasy Blood Extraction Kit.

The rearrangement joined TRBV30 to TRBJ2-2, with the D gene uncertain. The sequenced material came from PBMCs. The TCR was taken from a young man in good health and CMV-seropositive. The nucleotide sequence reads as follows: TGTGCCTGGAGTCAATCGGAGTCCGGGGAGCTGTTTTTT. Translated, this is CAWSQSESGELFF.